The rows below give T cell receptor beta chains drawn from one sample of a study of a mutant IDH1 vaccine in newly diagnosed glioma. These receptors' targets are unknown. The protocol was immunoSEQ multiplex PCR, while the TCRdb copy is restricted to in-frame clones and leaves out a portion. The repertoire holds approximately 60,000 clones, about 88% seen once, with approximately 3.7% in the top ten. Sample: PBMCs, taken from a glioma patient whose treatment included an IDH1 peptide vaccine. The receptors derive from a man aged 25-40 years with glioma. CDR3s include the opening cysteine and the closing phenylalanine or tryptophan. A D gene is named only where the DNA matches it firmly. Not every row has a clone size; where given, it reads once, few, many or a size class.

>TRBV7-2|TRBD1|once|TRBJ2-7
TGTGCCAGCAGCCACTCCCGGGACAGCTCCTACGAGCAGTACTTC
CASSHSRDSSYEQYF
>TRBV5-6|-|-|TRBJ2-7
TGTGCCAGCAGCGGCTACGGGGTCTTCCACGAGCAGTACTTC
CASSGYGVFHEQYF
>TRBV28|-|few|TRBJ2-7
TGTGCCACCGCGACTACTGAGCAGTACTTC
CATATTEQYF
>TRBV7-2|-|-|TRBJ1-1
TGTGCCAGCAGCTTGGCTACATATAACACTGAAGCTTTCTTT
CASSLATYNTEAFF
>TRBV5-4|-|-|TRBJ1-3
TGTGCCAGCAGCTACACGACAGAACCCTCTGGAAACACCATATATTTT
CASSYTTEPSGNTIYF
>TRBV29-1|TRBD1|-|TRBJ2-2
TGCAGCGTGGGACAGAGTAACACCGGGGAGCTGTTTTTT
CSVGQSNTGELFF
>TRBV2|TRBD1|-|TRBJ1-5
TGTGCCAGCAGTCGGGACAGGGGGCAAGGGCAGCCCCAGCATTTT
CASSRDRGQGQPQHF
>TRBV2|TRBD2|-|TRBJ2-5
TGTGCCAGCAGCTTGACTAGCGGCCAAGAGACCCAGTACTTC
CASSLTSGQETQYF
>TRBV7-8|-|few|TRBJ1-2
TGTGCCAGCAGCCCCAGGGGCCGACTCCTCCGCTACACCTTC
CASSPRGRLLRYTF
>TRBV6-5|TRBD1|-|TRBJ2-3
TGTGCCAGCAGCCCCGGACAGGCCACGCAGTATTTT
CASSPGQATQYF
>TRBV7-6|-|-|TRBJ1-2
TGTGCCAGCAGCCGCAGGGTGGAGATTAACTATGGCTACACCTTC
CASSRRVEINYGYTF
>TRBV6-1|-|-|TRBJ2-7
TGTGCCAGCACCAAAAGGGGGGGCACAAACGAGCAGTACTTC
CASTKRGGTNEQYF
>TRBV10-3|TRBD2|-|TRBJ2-5
TGTGCCATCAGTCCCCTAGCGGGGGGGCTGGAGACCCAGTACTTC
CAISPLAGGLETQYF
>TRBV6-1|-|-|TRBJ1-3
TGTGCCAGCAGTGAAATCTTGGGATCTGGAAACACCATATATTTT
CASSEILGSGNTIYF
>TRBV7-6|-|-|TRBJ1-4
TGTGCCAGCAGACCGGTTCTAACTAATGAAAAACTGTTTTTT
CASRPVLTNEKLFF
>TRBV2|TRBD1|-|TRBJ2-6
TGTGCCAGCAGGCGGACAGGGACCGGGGCCAACGTCCTGACTTTC
CASRRTGTGANVLTF
>TRBV5-6|-|-|TRBJ2-7
TGTGCCAGCAGCTTGGCCCAAACGGACCTAAACTACGAGCAGTACTTC
CASSLAQTDLNYEQYF
>TRBV5-4|-|-|TRBJ1-3
TGTGCCAGCAGCCGGGACTCTGGCCTTGGAAACACCATATATTTT
CASSRDSGLGNTIYF
>TRBV19|-|-|TRBJ1-1
TGTGCCAGTACTTACTTGAACACTGAAGCTTTCTTT
CASTYLNTEAFF
>TRBV4-2|TRBD1|-|TRBJ1-2
TGTGCCAGCAGCCTCCAATCAGGGGGCTGGCGCGATGGCTACACCTTC
CASSLQSGGWRDGYTF
>TRBV7-2|-|-|TRBJ2-5
TGTGCCAGCAGCTTAGAACCAGGGTGGAACAAAGAGACCCAGTACTTC
CASSLEPGWNKETQYF
>TRBV7-9|TRBD1|-|TRBJ1-2
TGTGCCAGCAGCTTTCCATCAGGGGGCAATGGCTACACCTTC
CASSFPSGGNGYTF
>TRBV4-1|TRBD1|once|TRBJ2-1
TGCGCCAGCAGCCCCGGACAGGGGGCCTACAGTGAGCAGTTCTTC
CASSPGQGAYSEQFF
>TRBV6-6|-|-|TRBJ2-7
TGTGCCAGCAGTGAACTCAGGGAGCAGTACTTC
CASSELREQYF
>TRBV27|-|-|TRBJ2-1
TGTACCAGCAGTTCTGGGATCCATGAGCAGTTCTTC
CTSSSGIHEQFF
>TRBV6-6|TRBD1|once|TRBJ1-3
TGTGCCAGCAGTGCTATAATGACAGGGAATGGAAACACCATATATTTT
CASSAIMTGNGNTIYF
>TRBV11-2|-|-|TRBJ2-5
TGTGCCAGCAGCTTAGGGACCCAAGAGACCCAGTACTTC
CASSLGTQETQYF
>TRBV19|-|few|TRBJ1-5
TGTGCCAGTACTAGGGTGAATGAAAATCAGCCCCAGCATTTT
CASTRVNENQPQHF
>TRBV19|TRBD2|-|TRBJ2-4
TGTGCCAGTAGTATATTTCCCGGCGGGGGAACCCAAAACATTCAGTACTTC
CASSIFPGGGTQNIQYF
>TRBV2|-|-|TRBJ2-5
TGTGCCAGCCATGCGACATCACGGCGGACCCAGTACTTC
CASHATSRRTQYF
>TRBV5-1|TRBD2|once|TRBJ2-7
TGCGCCAGCAGCTTGGCCCACGGACTAGCGGGGTTTGTCTACGAGCAGTACTTC
CASSLAHGLAGFVYEQYF
>TRBV30|-|-|TRBJ1-2
TGTGCCTGGGTCCTGATGGGGGACCATGGCTACACCTTC
CAWVLMGDHGYTF
>TRBV5-1|TRBD2|-|TRBJ2-5
TGCGCCAGCAGCCGCGGGGGTGACCAAGAGACCCAGTACTTC
CASSRGGDQETQYF
>TRBV7-9|-|-|TRBJ2-1
TGTGCCAGCAGCCCCGGTTACGGCGGGGGCGGCAGTTGGGAGCAGTTCTTC
CASSPGYGGGGSWEQFF
>TRBV6-1|-|few|TRBJ1-2
TGTGCCAGCAGCCGAGTGACAGCCAACTATGGCTACACCTTC
CASSRVTANYGYTF
>TRBV5-1|-|few|TRBJ2-5
TGCGCCAGCAGCTTGGTTCCCACACCAGAGACCCAGTACTTC
CASSLVPTPETQYF
>TRBV7-9|-|-|TRBJ1-3
TGTGCCAGCACCCAGGGTTTTTTGCGAGGAAACACCATATATTTT
CASTQGFLRGNTIYF
>TRBV18|-|-|TRBJ1-1
TGTGCCAGCTCACCACCGGGGGGGTCGAACACTGAAGCTTTCTTT
CASSPPGGSNTEAFF
>TRBV14|-|-|TRBJ1-2
TGTGCCAGCAGCCAAGATCCGGGGTTGCCTCTCTATGGCTACACCTTC
CASSQDPGLPLYGYTF